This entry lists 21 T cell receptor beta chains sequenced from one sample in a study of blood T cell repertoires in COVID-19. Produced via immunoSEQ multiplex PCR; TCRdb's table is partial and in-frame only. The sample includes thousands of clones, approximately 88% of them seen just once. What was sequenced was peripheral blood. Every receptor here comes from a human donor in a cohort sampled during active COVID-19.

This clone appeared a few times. The CDR3 here is CASSLAAGDTGELFF. CDR3 DNA sequence: TGTGCCAGCAGCTTGGCGGCAGGGGACACCGGGGAGCTGTTTTTT. This chain links TRBV5-4 with TRBJ2-2; D might be TRBD1 (6 bases). V lost 0 bases, J lost 3 bases, and 9 bases lay in between. The germline V gene has CDR1 SGHNT and CDR2 YYREEE (reference sequence). This CDR3 is built from 15 residues. The variable domain in full, with the rest retrieved from reference TRBV5-4 and TRBJ2-2, is ETGVTQSPTHLIKTRGQQVTLRCSSQSGHNTVSWYQQALGQGPQFIFQYYREEENGRGNFPPRFSGLQFPNYSSELNVNALELDDSALYLCASSLAAGDTGELFFGEGSRLTVL.

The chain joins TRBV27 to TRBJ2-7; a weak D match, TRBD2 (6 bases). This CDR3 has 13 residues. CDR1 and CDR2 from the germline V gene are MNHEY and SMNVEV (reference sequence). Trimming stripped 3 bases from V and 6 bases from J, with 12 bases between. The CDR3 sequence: CASSFQFSGEQYF. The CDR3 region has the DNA TGTGCCAGCAGTTTCCAATTTAGCGGCGAGCAGTACTTC.

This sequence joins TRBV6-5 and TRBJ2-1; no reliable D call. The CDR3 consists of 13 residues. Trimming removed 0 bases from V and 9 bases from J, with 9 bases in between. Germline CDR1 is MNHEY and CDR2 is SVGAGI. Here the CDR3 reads CASSYSGNSEQFF. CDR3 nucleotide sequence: TGTGCCAGCAGTTACTCTGGTAATAGTGAGCAGTTCTTC.

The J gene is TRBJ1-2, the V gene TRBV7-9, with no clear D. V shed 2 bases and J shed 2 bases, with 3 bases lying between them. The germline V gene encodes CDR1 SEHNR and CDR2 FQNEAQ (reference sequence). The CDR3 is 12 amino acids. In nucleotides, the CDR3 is TGTGCCAGCAGCTTACTGAACTATGGCTACACCTTC. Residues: CASSLLNYGYTF.

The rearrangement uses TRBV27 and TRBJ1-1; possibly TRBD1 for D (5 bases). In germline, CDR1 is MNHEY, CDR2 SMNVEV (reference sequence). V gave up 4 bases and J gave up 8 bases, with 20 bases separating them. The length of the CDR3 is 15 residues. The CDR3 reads CASSSGGVALGEAFF. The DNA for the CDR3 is TGTGCCAGCAGTTCAGGAGGGGTCGCCCTCGGGGAAGCTTTCTTT.

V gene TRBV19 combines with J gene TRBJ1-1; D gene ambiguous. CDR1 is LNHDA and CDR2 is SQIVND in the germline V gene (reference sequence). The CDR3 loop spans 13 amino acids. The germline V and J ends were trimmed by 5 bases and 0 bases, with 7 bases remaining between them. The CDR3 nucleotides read TGTGCCAGTAGTGCGATAATGAACACTGAAGCTTTCTTT. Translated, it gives CASSAIMNTEAFF. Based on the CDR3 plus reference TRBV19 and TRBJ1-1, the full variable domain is DGGITQSPKYLFRKEGQNVTLSCEQNLNHDAMYWYRQDPGQGLRLIYYSQIVNDFQKGDIAEGYSVSREKKESFPLTVTSAQKNPTAFYLCASSAIMNTEAFFGQGTRLTVV.

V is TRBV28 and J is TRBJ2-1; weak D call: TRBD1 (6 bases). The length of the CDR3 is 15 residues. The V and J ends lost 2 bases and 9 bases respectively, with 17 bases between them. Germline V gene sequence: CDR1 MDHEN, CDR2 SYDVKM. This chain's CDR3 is CASSLAPQGVGEQFF. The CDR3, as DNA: TGTGCCAGCAGTTTAGCCCCACAGGGAGTAGGTGAGCAGTTCTTC.

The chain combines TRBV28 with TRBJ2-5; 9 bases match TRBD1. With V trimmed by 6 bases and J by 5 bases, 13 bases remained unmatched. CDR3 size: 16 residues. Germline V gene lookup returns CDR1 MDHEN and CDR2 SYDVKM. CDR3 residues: CASSRFGTGYSETQYF. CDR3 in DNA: TGTGCCAGCAGCCGTTTCGGGACAGGGTATTCGGAGACCCAGTACTTC.

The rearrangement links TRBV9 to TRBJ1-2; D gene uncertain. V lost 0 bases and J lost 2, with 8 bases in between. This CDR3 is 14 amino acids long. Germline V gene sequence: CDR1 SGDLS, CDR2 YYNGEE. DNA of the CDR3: TGTGCCAGCAGCGTAGAGGGAGCCAACTATGGCTACACCTTC. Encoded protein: CASSVEGANYGYTF.

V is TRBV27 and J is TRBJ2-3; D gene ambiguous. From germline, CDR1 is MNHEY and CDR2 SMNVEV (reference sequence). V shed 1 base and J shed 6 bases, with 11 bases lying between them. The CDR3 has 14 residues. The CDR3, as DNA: TGTGCCAGCAGTTTATTCGGTCCGAGTGATACGCAGTATTTT. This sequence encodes CASSLFGPSDTQYF.

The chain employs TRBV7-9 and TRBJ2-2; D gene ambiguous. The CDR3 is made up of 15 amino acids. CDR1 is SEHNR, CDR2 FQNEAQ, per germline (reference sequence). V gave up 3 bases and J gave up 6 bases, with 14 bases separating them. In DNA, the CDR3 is TGTGCCAGCAGCTTGTTGTCTAGGTTCCCCGGGGAGCTGTTTTTT. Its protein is CASSLLSRFPGELFF.

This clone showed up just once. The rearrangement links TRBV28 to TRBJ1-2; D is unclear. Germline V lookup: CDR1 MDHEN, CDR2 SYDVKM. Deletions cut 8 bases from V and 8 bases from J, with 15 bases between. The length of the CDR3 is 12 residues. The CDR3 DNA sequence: TGTGCCAGCCTACGCACGGGTAGGGGCTACACCTTC. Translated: CASLRTGRGYTF.

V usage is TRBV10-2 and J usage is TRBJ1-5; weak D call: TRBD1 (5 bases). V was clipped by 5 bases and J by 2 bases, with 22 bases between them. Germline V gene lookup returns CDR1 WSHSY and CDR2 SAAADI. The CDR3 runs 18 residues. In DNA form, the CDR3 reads TGCGCCAGCAGTAAGTTTGCAGGGATCGAGTCTGGCAATCAGCCCCAGCATTTT. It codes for CASSKFAGIESGNQPQHF.

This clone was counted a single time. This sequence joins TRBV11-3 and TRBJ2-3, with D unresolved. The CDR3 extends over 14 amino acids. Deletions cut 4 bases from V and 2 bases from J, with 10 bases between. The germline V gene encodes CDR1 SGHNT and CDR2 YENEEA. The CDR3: CASSSRSHTDTQYF. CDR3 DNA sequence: TGTGCCAGCAGCTCGCGAAGTCACACAGATACGCAGTATTTT.

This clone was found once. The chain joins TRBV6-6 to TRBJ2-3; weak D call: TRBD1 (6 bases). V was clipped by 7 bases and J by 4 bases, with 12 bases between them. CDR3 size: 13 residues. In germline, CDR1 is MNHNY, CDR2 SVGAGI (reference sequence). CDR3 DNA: TGTGCCAGCACCCCAACAGGGCCAGATACGCAGTATTTT. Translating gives CASTPTGPDTQYF.

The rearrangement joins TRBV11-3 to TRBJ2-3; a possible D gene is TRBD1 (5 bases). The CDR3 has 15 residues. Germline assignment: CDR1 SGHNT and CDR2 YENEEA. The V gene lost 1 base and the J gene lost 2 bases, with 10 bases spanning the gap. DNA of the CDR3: TGTGCCAGCAGCTTAGGCAGGGCGTCCACAGATACGCAGTATTTT. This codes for CASSLGRASTDTQYF.

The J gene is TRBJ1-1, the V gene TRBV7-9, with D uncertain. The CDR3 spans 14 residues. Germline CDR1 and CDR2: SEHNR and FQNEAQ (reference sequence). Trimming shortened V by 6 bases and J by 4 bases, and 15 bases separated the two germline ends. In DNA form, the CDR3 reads TGTGCCAGCAGTGAGCTGGCGGAGGCCACTGAAGCTTTCTTT. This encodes CASSELAEATEAFF.

CDR3 DNA: TGTGCCTGGAGTCCTGGGACAGGGGTAGTCTACGAGCAGTACTTC. This codes for CAWSPGTGVVYEQYF. The chain joins TRBV30 to TRBJ2-7; 10 bases agree with TRBD1. This CDR3 comprises 15 residues. CDR1 is GTSNPN and CDR2 is SVGIG in the germline V gene (reference sequence). The junction had 7 bases not matched to a gene; V was cut back by 2 bases and J by 3 bases.

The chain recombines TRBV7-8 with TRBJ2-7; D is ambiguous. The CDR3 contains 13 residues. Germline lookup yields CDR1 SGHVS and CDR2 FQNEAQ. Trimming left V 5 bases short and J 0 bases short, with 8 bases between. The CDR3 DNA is TGTGCCAGCAGCCTCAGGATCTCCTACGAGCAGTACTTC. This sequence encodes CASSLRISYEQYF. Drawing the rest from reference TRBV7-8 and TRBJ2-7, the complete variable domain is GAGVSQSPRYKVAKRGQDVALRCDPISGHVSLFWYQQALGQGPEFLTYFQNEAQLDKSGLPSDRFFAERPEGSVSTLKIQRTQQEDSAVYLCASSLRISYEQYFGPGTRLTVT.

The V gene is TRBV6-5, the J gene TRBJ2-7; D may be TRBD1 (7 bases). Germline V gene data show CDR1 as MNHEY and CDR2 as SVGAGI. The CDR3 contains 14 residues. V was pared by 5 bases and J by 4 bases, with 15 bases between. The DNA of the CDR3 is TGTGCCAGCAGTCGGGAGAGGGGGCTTTACGAGCAGTACTTC. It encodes CASSRERGLYEQYF.

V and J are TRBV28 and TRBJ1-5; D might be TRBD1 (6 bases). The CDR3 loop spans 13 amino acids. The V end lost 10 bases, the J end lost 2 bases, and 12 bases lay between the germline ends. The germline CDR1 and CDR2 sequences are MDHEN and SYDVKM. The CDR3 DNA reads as TGTGCCACCTACAGGGTTGGCAATCAGCCCCAGCATTTT. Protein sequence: CATYRVGNQPQHF.